Below are 28 T cell receptor beta chains sequenced from a single sample in a study of CD8 T cells in ankylosing spondylitis. One entry per CDR3 protein results from TCRdb running MiXCR on the 5' RACE reads. The sample includes about 240,000 distinct CDR3 sequences, roughly a tenth seen only once; the top ten take about 3%. The sample was blood, either unsorted or a sorted T cell fraction (not recorded which). The receptors stem from a male donor with ankylosing spondylitis or in good health (not recorded which).

The gene calls are TRBV2 and TRBJ2-1; D gene uncertain. CDR1 is SNHLY and CDR2 is FYNNEI in the germline V gene. The V and J ends lost 7 bases and 1 base respectively, with 8 bases between them. This CDR3 is 13 amino acids long. The CDR3 coding sequence is TGTGCCAGCATCATAGGGTCCTACAATGAGCAGTTCTTC. This sequence encodes CASIIGSYNEQFF.

The sample holds many counts of this clonotype. CDR3 coding DNA: TGTGCCAGCAGCCCCGGGACTAGCGGGTCCGGGGAGCTGTTTTTT. Its translation: CASSPGTSGSGELFF. This sequence joins TRBV7-9 and TRBJ2-2, with TRBD2 matching over 12 bases. Germline lookup yields CDR1 SEHNR and CDR2 FQNEAQ (reference sequence). V trimming: 5 bases; J trimming: 6 bases; junction bases outside the gene matches: 4. This CDR3 has 15 amino acids.

The chain recombines TRBV12-3 or TRBV12-4 with TRBJ1-2; no clear D. This CDR3 has 13 residues. Trimming removed 1 base from V and 6 bases from J, with 9 bases in between. The CDR3 is CASSLGGLDGYTF. CDR3 sequence (DNA): TGTGCCAGCAGTTTAGGTGGTCTGGATGGCTACACCTTC.

This clonotype was seen a few times. The V call is TRBV5-1, the J call TRBJ2-6, with TRBD1 matching 7 bases. Germline V lookup: CDR1 SGHRS, CDR2 YFSETQ. With 1 base clipped from V and 0 bases from J, the junction kept 10 bases outside the gene matches. The CDR3 runs 19 residues. CDR3 DNA sequence: TGCGCCAGCAGCTTGAAGGCGTGGGGACAGCCCTCTGGGGCCAACGTCCTGACTTTC. Translated, it gives CASSLKAWGQPSGANVLTF.

This clonotype appeared many times. The gene calls are TRBV12-3 or TRBV12-4 and TRBJ1-2; the D gene is possibly TRBD1 (6 bases). This CDR3 region has 13 residues. Deletions cut 6 bases from V and 2 bases from J, with 10 bases between. Here the CDR3 DNA reads TGTGCCAGCAGGTTGGGGGCCAACTATGGCTACACCTTC. Translated: CASRLGANYGYTF.

This clonotype occurred many times. The rearrangement links TRBV13 to TRBJ2-2, with D hard to call. This CDR3 spans 16 amino acids. The V and J ends lost 0 bases and 1 base respectively, with 9 bases between them. Germline V gene data show CDR1 as PRHDT and CDR2 as FYEKMQ (reference sequence). The CDR3 loop reads CASSLGVFGNTGELFF. Here the CDR3 DNA reads TGTGCCAGCAGCTTAGGGGTTTTCGGGAACACCGGGGAGCTGTTTTTT.

The V and J genes are TRBV18 and TRBJ2-6; 9 bases fit TRBD1. This CDR3 contains 16 residues. V was clipped by 3 bases and J by 4 bases; unmatched bases: 4. The V gene's germline CDR1 is KGHSH and CDR2 LQKENI. CDR3: CASSPSGTGGANVLTF. CDR3 coding DNA: TGTGCCAGCTCACCCTCCGGGACAGGGGGGGCCAACGTCCTGACTTTC.

In its sample, this clonotype was seen many times. The CDR3 sequence is CASSADQPQHF. CDR3 sequence (DNA): TGTGCCAGCAGTGCGGATCAGCCCCAGCATTTT. The chain combines TRBV2 with TRBJ1-5; D is ambiguous. Germline lookup yields CDR1 SNHLY and CDR2 FYNNEI. The CDR3 has 11 residues. Trimming shortened V by 4 bases and J by 5 bases, and 3 bases separated the two germline ends.

This clonotype was counted between two and nine times. It may be a read error: a sequence one base away is much more abundant. The chain has TRBV6-2 or TRBV6-3 and TRBJ2-3, with TRBD2 matching over 12 bases. The V gene end was trimmed by 0 bases and the J gene end by 5 bases; junction bases not matched to a gene: 6. Germline CDR1 reads MNHEY; CDR2 reads SVGEGT. The CDR3 totals 17 residues. In DNA, the CDR3 is TGTGCCAGCAGTTACTCCCCTAGCGGGAGGGCCGTAGATACGCAGTATTTT. Its protein is CASSYSPSGRAVDTQYF.

The chain has TRBV3-1 and TRBJ2-2; D is possibly TRBD1 (6 bases). The CDR3 loop spans 14 amino acids. V lost 1 base, J lost 8 bases, and 11 bases lay in between. Germline V lookup: CDR1 LGHDT, CDR2 YNNKEL (reference sequence). The CDR3 here is CASSQALGQGELFF. Written as DNA, the CDR3 is TGTGCCAGCAGCCAAGCCCTGGGACAAGGGGAGCTGTTTTTT.

This clonotype was seen at least ten times. The gene calls are TRBV12-3 or TRBV12-4 and TRBJ2-3; 10 bases line up with TRBD2. V lost 3 bases, J lost 6 bases, and 6 bases stayed unmatched. This CDR3 is built from 15 residues. CDR3: CASSFTSGTVDTQYF. CDR3 bases: TGTGCCAGCAGTTTTACTAGCGGGACGGTTGATACGCAGTATTTT.

This clonotype was recorded many times. The chain has TRBV15 and TRBJ2-5; D is uncertain. CDR1 is LNHNV and CDR2 is YYDKDF in the germline V gene (reference sequence). The CDR3 has 15 amino acids. V lost 0 bases and J 2 bases, leaving 10 bases between the germline ends. CDR3 sequence reads: CATSRDLVGQETQYF. The CDR3 bases are TGTGCCACCAGCAGAGATTTGGTCGGTCAAGAGACCCAGTACTTC.

This clonotype was observed at least ten times. The chain is built from TRBV25-1 and TRBJ2-1, with D possibly TRBD2 on 6 matching bases. In germline, CDR1 is MGHDK, CDR2 SYGVNS. V lost 3 bases, J lost 7 bases, and 7 bases lay in between. This CDR3 region has 12 residues. In DNA form, the CDR3 reads TGTGCCAGCAGTGAGGAGGGGAATGAGCAGTTCTTC. Protein product: CASSEEGNEQFF.

This clonotype was observed at least ten times. This chain joins TRBV5-1 and TRBJ2-3; D might be TRBD2 (6 bases). The germline gives CDR1 SGHRS, CDR2 YFSETQ. V shed 0 bases and J shed 5 bases, with 19 bases lying between them. This CDR3 region has 17 residues. The CDR3 DNA sequence: TGCGCCAGCAGCTTGGGGGGACTGGCCGTAGGGGTAGATACGCAGTATTTT. Translation gives CASSLGGLAVGVDTQYF.

This clonotype has a count of ten or more. The chain combines TRBV24-1 with TRBJ2-3; the D is unclear. The CDR3 runs to 13 residues. V was clipped by 9 bases and J by 2 bases, with 11 bases between them. Germline CDR1 is KGHDR and CDR2 is SFDVKD. CDR3 in amino acids: CATATRNTDTQYF. In nucleotides, the CDR3 is TGTGCCACCGCGACCAGGAACACAGATACGCAGTATTTT.

The chain carries TRBV5-1 and TRBJ2-5, with 7 bases lining up with TRBD1. V was clipped by 4 bases and J by 2 bases; unmatched bases: 5. This CDR3 comprises 14 residues. The germline CDR1 and CDR2 sequences are SGHRS and YFSETQ. CDR3 region: CASSNRDRQETQYF. The CDR3 coding sequence is TGCGCCAGCAGCAACCGGGACAGACAAGAGACCCAGTACTTC.

Ten or more counts support this clonotype. The chain combines TRBV30 with TRBJ2-1; D is unresolved. V dropped 2 bases and J dropped 7 bases, with 9 bases sitting between them. The CDR3 totals 12 residues. Germline V CDR1 and CDR2: GTSNPN, SVGIG (reference sequence). The DNA for the CDR3 is TGTGCCTGGAGTTCTCTCGGGAATGAGCAGTTCTTC. It specifies CAWSSLGNEQFF.

This clonotype was observed a few times. Given a much more abundant clone one base away, this may be a read error. The genes are TRBV12-3 or TRBV12-4 and TRBJ2-3, with D unresolved. CDR3 length: 13 residues. V was shortened by 7 bases and J by 9 bases, with 17 bases between the two germline ends. CDR3 residues: CASTSQDNLTQYF. The CDR3 DNA sequence: TGTGCCAGCACCTCACAAGATAATTTGACGCAGTATTTT.

There are many counts of this clonotype. The chain recombines TRBV25-1 with TRBJ1-2; no definite D call. The V gene's germline CDR1 is MGHDK and CDR2 SYGVNS. Between the trimmed V and J ends, which lost 4 bases and 10 bases, there was a span of 10 bases. The CDR3 consists of 11 residues. Written as DNA, the CDR3 is TGTGCCAGCAGTGGAGGACCTTTCTACACCTTC. Its translation is CASSGGPFYTF.

This clonotype was detected many times. The CDR3, as DNA: TGCGCCAGCAGACCTACCGGGACACCGAACACTGAAGCTTTCTTT. Translating it yields CASRPTGTPNTEAFF. The chain recombines TRBV4-1 with TRBJ1-1; a weak D match, TRBD1 (6 bases). The CDR3 covers 15 residues. Trimming took off 6 bases at V and 1 base at J, with 15 bases between the two ends. Per germline, CDR1 MGHRA and CDR2 YSYEKL.

This clonotype was found a few times. The gene calls are TRBV18 and TRBJ1-1; weak D call: TRBD1 (5 bases). CDR1 is KGHSH, CDR2 LQKENI, per germline. The germline V and J ends were trimmed by 6 bases and 1 base, with 12 bases remaining between them. The CDR3 is 14 residues long. The CDR3 protein is CASSRPGQNTEAFF. The CDR3 coding sequence is TGTGCCAGCTCCCGACCCGGACAGAACACTGAAGCTTTCTTT.

This clonotype was detected many times. The chain is built from TRBV5-5 and TRBJ1-4; tentative D call: TRBD1 (5 bases). The CDR3 is made up of 13 amino acids. V gave up 3 bases and J gave up 4 bases, with 7 bases separating them. Per germline, CDR1 SGHKS and CDR2 YYEKEE (reference sequence). The CDR3 DNA is TGTGCCAGCAGCTGGGACCTTAATGAAAAACTGTTTTTT. It is translated as CASSWDLNEKLFF.

This clonotype was observed at least ten times. The chain joins TRBV2 to TRBJ2-1; unclear D gene. The CDR3 extends over 12 amino acids. V was pared by 6 bases and J by 4 bases, with 7 bases between. The V gene's germline CDR1 is SNHLY and CDR2 FYNNEI. CDR3 in DNA: TGTGCCAGCAGCCCAGTTTACAATGAGCAGTTCTTC. Protein product: CASSPVYNEQFF.

This clonotype appeared many times. J is TRBJ1-1 and V is TRBV4-1; 7 nucleotides align to TRBD1. V was pared by 2 bases and J by 1 base, with 7 bases of the junction left unmatched. Looked up from germline, CDR1 is MGHRA and CDR2 is YSYEKL. The CDR3 length is 16 residues. In DNA, the CDR3 is TGCGCCAGCAGCCAACAAGACAGGGAATGGAACACTGAAGCTTTCTTT. This gives the protein CASSQQDREWNTEAFF.

This clonotype was counted many times. V is TRBV6-1 and J is TRBJ2-1, with 14 bases matching TRBD2. This CDR3 has 18 residues. Per germline, CDR1 MNHNS and CDR2 SASEGT. V was pared by 6 bases and J by 6 bases, with 13 bases of the junction left unmatched. CDR3 residues: CASSRGTGTSGSFNEQFF. For the CDR3, the DNA is TGTGCCAGCAGCCGAGGAACGGGGACTAGCGGGAGCTTCAATGAGCAGTTCTTC.

In the case of this clonotype: Just one base apart from a much larger clone, this may be a read error. The chain uses TRBV4-2 and TRBJ2-5; a possible D gene is TRBD2 (6 bases). The germline V gene has CDR1 LGHNA and CDR2 YNFKEQ. This CDR3 has 15 amino acids. CDR3 sequence reads: CASSQAYLAQETQHF. The CDR3 coding sequence is TGTGCCAGCAGCCAAGCATATCTAGCGCAAGAGACCCAGCACTTC.

This clonotype occurred many times. The genes are TRBV5-1 and TRBJ2-1, with TRBD2 identical over 7 bases. The CDR3 covers 18 residues. The junction had 12 bases not matched to a gene; V was cut back by 1 base and J by 2 bases. The germline V gene encodes CDR1 SGHRS and CDR2 YFSETQ. The DNA of the CDR3 is TGCGCCAGCAGCTTGCTTAAGTCGAGCGGGAAGACCTACAATGAGCAGTTCTTC. Its translation: CASSLLKSSGKTYNEQFF.

CDR3 bases: TGTGCCAGCAGCACTGATCTAGCGGGACCTTCCTACGAGCAGTACTTC. Translated, it gives CASSTDLAGPSYEQYF. This chain connects TRBV21-1 to TRBJ2-7; the table gives TRBD2 as D, unverified against the DNA. TRBV21-1 corresponds to a pseudogene. The CDR3 loop spans 16 amino acids.